This entry lists 17 T cell receptor beta chains sequenced from one sample in a study of blood T cell repertoires in COVID-19. The assay was immunoSEQ multiplex PCR, and TCRdb's table has in-frame clones only and misses some. The sample records some 150,000 clones, approximately 85% being singletons. The specimen was peripheral blood. The receptor source for this set is a man in his sixties who had recovered from COVID-19.

The chain recombines TRBV7-9 with TRBJ2-5; maybe TRBD1 (6 bases). Deletions cut 2 bases from V and 5 bases from J, with 15 bases between. The CDR3 is 15 residues long. Germline assignment: CDR1 SEHNR and CDR2 FQNEAQ (reference sequence). CDR3 DNA: TGTGCCAGCAGCTTATACAGGGATCCGTCGGAGACCCAGTACTTC. Translated, it gives CASSLYRDPSETQYF.

The rearrangement joins TRBV6-5 to TRBJ1-1; TRBD1 matches at 8 bases. The CDR3 is 12 residues long. The germline gives CDR1 MNHEY, CDR2 SVGAGI. The junction had 2 bases not matched to a gene; V was cut back by 8 bases and J by 3 bases. The DNA of the CDR3 is TGTGCCAGCCAGGGGGCAGACACTGAAGCTTTCTTT. It yields the protein CASQGADTEAFF.

The chain joins TRBV30 to TRBJ1-2, with D maybe TRBD1 (6 bases). Germline V CDR1 and CDR2: GTSNPN, SVGIG (reference sequence). The CDR3 is made up of 13 amino acids. Deletions cut 5 bases from V and 4 bases from J, with 14 bases between. CDR3 sequence reads: CAWRPTGLYGYTF. The CDR3 nucleotides read TGTGCCTGGCGACCTACAGGGCTCTATGGCTACACCTTC.

This rearrangement joins TRBV3-1 (or the pseudogene TRBV3-2) to TRBJ1-6; D perhaps matches TRBD1 (5 bases). Germline V gene lookup returns CDR1 LGHDT and CDR2 YNNKEL (reference sequence). The CDR3 has 14 amino acids. V was cut by 5 bases and J by 7 bases, with 12 bases left in between. The CDR3 coding sequence is TGTGCCAGCAGCTCTACTAACAGGAATTCACCCCTCCACTTT. Amino acids: CASSSTNRNSPLHF.

This chain uses TRBV4-1 with TRBJ2-1; TRBD1 aligns across 7 bases. The CDR3 spans 13 residues. Germline V lookup: CDR1 MGHRA, CDR2 YSYEKL. With V trimmed by 1 base and J by 10 bases, 4 bases remained unmatched. CDR3 in DNA: TGCGCCAGCAGCCAAGCGGGACAGCTAGAGCAGTTCTTC. Translated, it gives CASSQAGQLEQFF.

Only a few counts were recorded for this clone. The chain links TRBV5-5 to TRBJ1-2, with no clear D. Germline assignment: CDR1 SGHKS and CDR2 YYEKEE (reference sequence). V shed 2 bases and J shed 2 bases, with 10 bases lying between them. This CDR3 spans 14 amino acids. CDR3 protein: CASSLPGGNYGYTF. DNA of the CDR3: TGTGCCAGCAGCTTACCGGGAGGGAACTATGGCTACACCTTC.

This clone was recorded once. J is TRBJ1-3 and V is TRBV10-3, with no clear D. CDR1 and CDR2 from the germline V gene are ENHRY and SYGVKD. Deletions cut 2 bases from V and 4 bases from J, with 9 bases between. The CDR3 length is 14 residues. The CDR3 here is CAISELGGGNTIYF. The CDR3 coding sequence is TGTGCCATCAGTGAGCTTGGCGGAGGAAACACCATATATTTT.

Remarks on this clone: A junction end diverges from the germline sequence, so it may reflect a read error. The chain employs TRBV7-9 and TRBJ2-6; a possible D gene is TRBD2 (5 bases). CDR1 is SEHNR, CDR2 FQNEAQ, per germline (reference sequence). The CDR3 length is 15 residues. The CDR3 region has the DNA TGTGCCAGCAGCGCGAGCGGCTCTGGGGTCAACGTCCTGACTTTC. Translating it yields CASSASGSGVNVLTF.

The CDR3 is CASSLALISGGAESETQYF. The CDR3 nucleotides read TGTGCCAGCAGCTTGGCCTTGATTAGCGGGGGGGCCGAGAGCGAGACCCAGTACTTC. The gene calls are TRBV5-4 and TRBJ2-5; 11 bases are shared with TRBD2. V dropped 0 bases and J dropped 5; count of bases not matched to a gene: 15. Germline CDR1 is SGHNT and CDR2 is YYREEE (reference sequence). This CDR3 is 19 amino acids long.

The chain carries TRBV9 and TRBJ2-6; 7 bases match TRBD2. The junction had 12 bases not matched to a gene; V was cut back by 3 bases and J by 0 bases. This CDR3 is 19 amino acids long. Germline V gene lookup returns CDR1 SGDLS and CDR2 YYNGEE. CDR3 loop: CASSDTEGLLSSGANVLTF. In DNA form, the CDR3 reads TGTGCCAGCAGCGATACGGAGGGACTACTTAGCTCTGGGGCCAACGTCCTGACTTTC.

The chain has TRBV6-6 and TRBJ2-5; the D is unclear. This CDR3 has 14 residues. Trimming left V 3 bases short and J 1 base short, with 9 bases between. Germline V gene data show CDR1 as MNHNY and CDR2 as SVGAGI (reference sequence). The CDR3 region is CASSYTRSQETQYF. The CDR3 bases are TGTGCCAGCAGTTATACCAGATCCCAAGAGACCCAGTACTTC.

This chain connects TRBV7-2 to TRBJ2-7; TRBD1 matches 7 bases. The CDR3 consists of 14 residues. CDR1 is SGHTA, CDR2 FQGNSA, per germline. The ends lost 2 bases at V and 1 base at J; junction bases unmatched: 2. The CDR3 DNA is TGTGCCAGCAGCTTAACCAGGGGGTCCTACGAGCAGTACTTC. As protein: CASSLTRGSYEQYF. Combining the CDR3 with reference TRBV7-2 and TRBJ2-7 gives the whole variable domain GAGVSQSPSNKVTEKGKDVELRCDPISGHTALYWYRQSLGQGLEFLIYFQGNSAPDKSGLPSDRFSAERTGGSVSTLTIQRTQQEDSAVYLCASSLTRGSYEQYFGPGTRLTVT.

This chain joins TRBV5-6 and TRBJ1-4; TRBD1 matches 7 bases. Trimming cost V 4 bases and J 5 bases; bases outside gene matches: 11. CDR3 length equals 16 residues. Germline CDR1 reads SGHDT; CDR2 reads YYEEEE. The CDR3 spells CASSAPFRDSNEKLFF. The CDR3 DNA sequence: TGTGCCAGCAGCGCCCCCTTCCGGGACAGCAATGAAAAACTGTTTTTT.

This sequence joins TRBV15 and TRBJ2-3, with D possibly TRBD2 on 6 matching bases. V was trimmed by 0 bases and J by 2 bases, leaving 15 bases between them. This CDR3 is built from 17 residues. In germline, CDR1 is LNHNV, CDR2 YYDKDF (reference sequence). CDR3 nucleotide sequence: TGTGCCACCAGCAGAGATCCGACGGGGGAGACCACAGATACGCAGTATTTT. Protein sequence: CATSRDPTGETTDTQYF.

A single count supports this clone. The CDR3: CASSMSMNTEAFF. The DNA for the CDR3 is TGTGCCAGCAGTATGTCCATGAACACTGAAGCTTTCTTT. The chain employs TRBV6-5 and TRBJ1-1; D remains unclear. CDR3 length equals 13 residues. In germline, CDR1 is MNHEY, CDR2 SVGAGI. Trimming left V 5 bases short and J 0 bases short, with 7 bases between.

The chain links TRBV7-3 to TRBJ1-3; D not resolved. The CDR3 spans 15 residues. The V end was cut by 5 bases, the J end by 1 base, with 12 bases between. Per the germline V gene, CDR1 is SGHTA and CDR2 is FQGTGA. The DNA for the CDR3 is TGTGCCAGCAGCGCCAATACCGGGTCTGGAAACACCATATATTTT. It yields the protein CASSANTGSGNTIYF.

The rearrangement links TRBV30 to TRBJ1-5; D not resolved. Trimming took off 0 bases at V and 4 bases at J, with 7 bases between the two ends. Germline V gene sequence: CDR1 GTSNPN, CDR2 SVGIG (reference sequence). This CDR3 has 13 residues. CDR3 protein: CAWSVPYNQPQHF. CDR3 in DNA: TGTGCCTGGAGTGTACCCTATAATCAGCCCCAGCATTTT.